This T cell receptor beta chain was obtained from a study of shared clonotypes between healthy human individuals. Looking at the study overall: Each donor's CD4 naive and CD4 memory cells filled three plates apiece, CD8 naive two, and CD8 memory one. Study observations and caveats: Generally, naive subsets came out with larger estimated richness than memory subsets.

Selected positively for CCR7 and CD45RO-negative, naive CD8 cells excluded terminally differentiated effector memory CD45RA+ cells. It was 200 to 250 ng DNA, 33,000 or so T cell genomes, that sorted-subset replicate PCRs used. The method was immunoSEQ multiplex PCR; TCRdb's version includes in-frame clones alone and lacks a portion of them. This repertoire shows about 2 million clones, about 95% found once; its top ten account for approximately 1.2%. This CDR3 region has 15 residues. With 7 bases clipped from V and 2 bases from J, the junction kept 5 bases outside the gene matches. From germline, CDR1 is WSHSY and CDR2 SAAADI. A word on this clone: The target antigen is unknown.

V and J are TRBV10-2 and TRBJ2-5; the match to TRBD2 covers 12 bases. The clonotype was recovered from a man aged 18-30 years in good health. Specimen: naive CD8+ T cells sorted from blood. The CDR3 reads CASTGLAGPQETQYF. The CDR3 nucleotides are TGCGCCAGCACTGGACTAGCGGGACCACAAGAGACCCAGTACTTC.